This TCR beta chain was observed in a study of human T cells and chemical hapten exposure. Single cDNA molecules in the library carried unique molecular identifiers attached during preparation. One entry per CDR3 protein results from TCRdb running MiXCR on the RACE reads. The table includes tens of thousands of distinct CDR3 sequences, around 10% detected once. The CDR3 spans 17 residues. CDR1 is SGHTA, CDR2 FQGTGA, per germline. The V and J ends lost 5 bases and 6 bases, in that order; junction bases with no gene match: 17. Indicated time point: patch test 1, 2 weeks after DPC sensitization. The treatment was: therapeutic diphenylcyclopropenone sensitization with weekly scalp DPC. Blood draws came first, before each patch test.

V and J are TRBV7-3 and TRBJ2-3; 7 nucleotides align to TRBD2. This TCR came from a woman aged 45-65 years with alopecia areata. Some clones in this sample may be carry-over from other donors' samples. This sample comprised whole blood, obtained in connection with sensitization to the hapten diphenylcyclopropenone (DPC). The CDR3 DNA reads TGTGCCAGCAGCCCCACCCGGACTAGTATGGGTATCGATACGCAGTATTTT. It encodes CASSPTRTSMGIDTQYF.